This is a list of T cell receptor beta chains from one sample in a study of T cell responses to AZD1222 COVID-19 vaccine. Repertoires were generated with immunoSEQ multiplex PCR, while TCRdb's copy carries only in-frame clones and drops some. Among roughly 93,000 clones, around 92% were seen once, and the ten largest hold less than 3.5%. The sequences come from peripheral blood, collected on day 0 of MenACWY control vaccination. The receptors shown here come from an adult in good health. Each CDR3 is given without its conserved first and last residue.

J,V,CDR3
TRBJ1-1,TRBV6-5,ASSLLGVNTEAF
TRBJ2-5,TRBV2,ASSGNRKETQY
TRBJ1-2,TRBV28,ASSGQGRGYT
TRBJ1-5,TRBV14,ASSRGTQPQH
TRBJ2-1,TRBV24-1,ATSDLLAGGRNEQF
TRBJ1-5,TRBV19,ASSIVGNQPQH
TRBJ1-5,TRBV4-3,ASSQDPGTSNGPQH
TRBJ1-1,TRBV6-7,AKNTEAF
TRBJ1-3,TRBV7-9,ASSSDRGDGNTIY
TRBJ1-2,TRBV12-5,ASGSGYGYT
TRBJ2-4,TRBV11-3,ASSLLSTAKNIQY
TRBJ2-2,TRBV27,ASSPSWDQHRGELF
TRBJ1-1,TRBV10-2,ASRKETGYTEAF
TRBJ1-2,TRBV12-3/TRBV12-4,ASRLQGGGYT
TRBJ1-5,TRBV2,ASTRGKDGNQPQH
TRBJ1-2,TRBV21-1,ASGTSSGAGYGYT
TRBJ2-3,TRBV24-1,ATSDRSTDTQY
TRBJ2-1,TRBV19,ATSPTSYNEQF
TRBJ1-2,TRBV5-5,ASSLRGDTPYGYT
TRBJ2-1,TRBV5-1,ASSLGASVSSYNEQF
TRBJ2-5,TRBV24-1,ATSDPRTSGEETQY
TRBJ1-2,TRBV28,ASSLENYGYT
TRBJ2-5,TRBV7-3,ASSSGLAGETQY
TRBJ1-2,TRBV7-9,ASREGQEYGYT
TRBJ2-3,TRBV9,ASSVAGGSTDTQY
TRBJ2-5,TRBV4-3,ASSLLICVQETQY
TRBJ2-7,TRBV12-5,ASGSGLAESGREY
TRBJ2-1,TRBV4-3,ASSQVGANEQF
TRBJ1-6,TRBV6-2/TRBV6-3,ASSYSGARNSPLH
TRBJ2-2,TRBV5-1,ASSAGQGFGELF
TRBJ1-6,TRBV6-5,ASSYAGQGPDSPLH
TRBJ1-3,TRBV7-3,ASSPRGNTIY
TRBJ1-1,TRBV5-1,ASSYPAGSPEAF
TRBJ2-7,TRBV12-3/TRBV12-4,ASSSTGYYEQY
TRBJ1-2,TRBV14,ASSQETGYYGYT
TRBJ1-5,TRBV7-8,ASSPRGLNQPQH
TRBJ2-7,TRBV6-1,ASSGGDRGLAYEQY
TRBJ1-1,TRBV21-1,ASSKAADGVGYTEAF
TRBJ1-2,TRBV27,ASSLDRANYGYT
TRBJ1-3,TRBV14,ASSPRDRGQSGNTIY
TRBJ2-1,TRBV5-1,ASSLLGQGSYNEQF
TRBJ2-7,TRBV3-1/TRBV3-2,ASSPSGLVPTYEQY
TRBJ2-1,TRBV7-8,ASSLRGTSDNEQF
TRBJ2-3,TRBV12-3/TRBV12-4,ASSWGQGDTQY
TRBJ2-1,TRBV3-1/TRBV3-2,ASSPIRGAGMSSYNEQF
TRBJ1-5,TRBV18,ASSPDRNQPQH
TRBJ1-4,TRBV30,AWRGTGSLLEKLF